Each of the 24 T cell receptor beta chains below was sequenced from the same sample in a study of human T cells and chemical hapten exposure. The sample's time point: patch test 1, 2 weeks after DPC sensitization. Treatment noted: therapeutic diphenylcyclopropenone sensitization with weekly scalp DPC. MiXCR, run by TCRdb on the RACE reads, gives a single entry per CDR3 protein. The repertoire holds about 380,000 distinct CDR3 sequences, with more than 4.5% as singletons. Sequencing was performed on whole blood, taken in connection with sensitization to the hapten diphenylcyclopropenone (DPC). The receptors stem from a woman aged 50 to 60 with alopecia areata. Some clones in this sample may be carry-over from other donors' samples.

This clonotype was picked up many times. The chain uses TRBV15 and TRBJ2-5; 9 nucleotides align to TRBD1. Germline V gene data show CDR1 as LNHNV and CDR2 as YYDKDF (reference sequence). V gave up 4 bases and J gave up 3 bases; unmatched junction bases: 3. This CDR3 comprises 14 residues. The CDR3 DNA is TGTGCCACCAGCATACAGGGGGCCGAAGAGACCCAGTACTTC. It translates to CATSIQGAEETQYF.

CDR3 residues: CASSQEGEDYNSPLHF. As DNA, the CDR3 is TGCGCCAGCAGCCAAGAAGGGGAGGACTATAATTCACCCCTCCACTTT. The V and J genes are TRBV4-1 and TRBJ1-6, with D possibly TRBD1 on 5 matching bases. V lost 0 bases and J lost 3, with 9 bases in between. Germline V gene sequence: CDR1 MGHRA, CDR2 YSYEKL. This CDR3 comprises 16 residues.

The sample holds many counts of this clonotype. This sequence joins TRBV28 and TRBJ2-6; 10 nucleotides align to TRBD1. J was trimmed by 0 bases and V by 7 bases; bases with no gene match: 15. Germline V gene sequence: CDR1 MDHEN, CDR2 SYDVKM. This CDR3 spans 20 amino acids. This CDR3 reads CASITSTGTGVVSGANVLTF. The CDR3 DNA is TGTGCCAGCATCACAAGCACAGGGACAGGGGTAGTCTCTGGGGCCAACGTCCTGACTTTC.

The sample holds many counts of this clonotype. CDR3 residues: CASSGGQGYGYTF. CDR3 sequence (DNA): TGCGCCAGCAGTGGGGGACAGGGGTATGGCTACACCTTC. The V gene is TRBV10-2, the J gene TRBJ1-2; the match to TRBD1 covers 10 bases. The CDR3 extends over 13 amino acids. CDR1 WSHSY and CDR2 SAAADI come from the germline V gene. V trimming: 4 bases; J trimming: 5 bases; junction bases outside the gene matches: 1.

This clonotype was seen many times. One junction end disagrees with the germline gene, perhaps due to a read error. The chain has TRBV7-6 and TRBJ2-3; TRBD2 matches 10 bases. CDR3 length: 15 amino acids. Germline V gene sequence: CDR1 SGHVS, CDR2 FNYEAQ. CDR3 DNA sequence: TGCGCCAGCAGCTTGGGGACTAGCGGCACAGATACGCAGTATTTT. Translated, it gives CASSLGTSGTDTQYF.

This clonotype has a handful of counts. This chain links TRBV7-2 with TRBJ2-1, with D possibly being TRBD1 (5 bases). CDR1 and CDR2 from the germline V gene are SGHTA and FQGNSA. The germline V and J ends were trimmed by 1 base and 4 bases, with 17 bases remaining between them. The CDR3 runs 17 residues. This CDR3 reads CASSLVGFDRVYNEQFF. In DNA, the CDR3 is TGTGCCAGCAGCTTAGTCGGTTTCGACAGAGTTTACAATGAGCAGTTCTTC.

Ten or more counts support this clonotype. The chain joins TRBV4-3 to TRBJ2-3; 10 bases align to TRBD2. Per the germline V gene, CDR1 is LGHNA and CDR2 is YSLEER. J lost 3 bases, V lost 1 base, and 7 bases had no gene match. The CDR3 is 17 residues long. This CDR3 is CASSQALLAGDTDTQYF. In nucleotides, the CDR3 is TGCGCCAGCAGCCAAGCTCTCCTAGCGGGAGATACAGATACGCAGTATTTT.

The chain has TRBV7-8 and TRBJ1-6; D perhaps matches TRBD1 (5 bases). V lost 5 bases to trimming and J lost 4 bases, with 18 bases between them. Germline CDR1 and CDR2: SGHVS and FQNEAQ. The CDR3 loop spans 17 amino acids. The CDR3 nucleotides are TGTGCCAGCAGCCAATTTATGCCAGGGCATTATAATTCACCCCTCCACTTT. Translation: CASSQFMPGHYNSPLHF.

This clonotype was counted many times. V is TRBV21-1 and J is TRBJ2-1; TRBD1 is the table's D call, not checked against the DNA. TRBV21-1 constitutes a pseudogene. This CDR3 has 15 residues. The CDR3 sequence is CASSEKGDTYNEQFF. CDR3 DNA sequence: TGTGCCAGCAGCGAAAAGGGGGACACTTACAATGAGCAGTTCTTC.

This clonotype occurred many times. This chain uses TRBV25-1 with TRBJ1-2, with D perhaps matching TRBD1 (6 bases). Trimming shortened V by 3 bases and J by 1 base, and 18 bases separated the two germline ends. CDR3 size: 17 residues. Germline V gene lookup returns CDR1 MGHDK and CDR2 SYGVNS. CDR3 in amino acids: CASSDPAGALDNYGYTF. The DNA for the CDR3 is TGTGCCAGCAGTGACCCGGCAGGGGCCCTGGATAACTATGGCTACACCTTC.

At least ten counts were recorded for this clonotype. The rearrangement links TRBV5-1 to TRBJ2-5; D is possibly TRBD1 or TRBD2 (5 bases each). CDR3 size: 13 residues. CDR1 and CDR2 from the germline V gene are SGHRS and YFSETQ. V shed 7 bases and J shed 1 base, with 11 bases lying between them. The CDR3 spells CASQQDSQETQYF. CDR3 DNA sequence: TGCGCCAGCCAACAGGACTCCCAAGAGACCCAGTACTTC.

This clonotype was observed many times. The chain couples TRBV20-1 to TRBJ2-3, with D uncertain. Germline V gives CDR1 DFQATT, CDR2 SNEGSKA (reference sequence). The CDR3 runs 14 residues. The V end was cut by 6 bases, the J end by 0 bases, with 13 bases between. In nucleotides, the CDR3 is TGCAGTGCCCCGCAAGAGCTCAGCACAGATACGCAGTATTTT. Translating it yields CSAPQELSTDTQYF.

This clonotype came up many times. J is TRBJ1-2 and V is TRBV12-3 or TRBV12-4, with TRBD1 identical over 7 bases. CDR3 length equals 16 residues. V was pared by 6 bases and J by 4 bases, with 14 bases of the junction left unmatched. In DNA, the CDR3 is TGTGCCAGCAGGTCCCTGAGGACAGGACCGTTCTATGGCTACACCTTC. This sequence encodes CASRSLRTGPFYGYTF.

This clonotype was recorded many times. The chain has TRBV6-5 and TRBJ2-7; 10 bases fit TRBD1. Trimming at V came to 6 bases and at J to 1 base, leaving 6 bases not matched to a gene. Germline V gene sequence: CDR1 MNHEY, CDR2 SVGAGI. The CDR3 consists of 15 residues. The CDR3 protein is CASSPRDRGSYEQYF. The CDR3 bases are TGTGCCAGCAGCCCCCGGGACAGGGGATCCTACGAGCAGTACTTC.

Ten or more counts support this clonotype. The V gene is TRBV28, the J gene TRBJ2-3, with D unclear. The germline V and J ends were trimmed by 5 bases and 0 bases, with 12 bases remaining between them. There are 15 residues in the CDR3. CDR1 is MDHEN and CDR2 is SYDVKM in the germline V gene. CDR3 sequence (DNA): TGTGCCAGCAGTCCACCTCCGGGTAGCACAGATACGCAGTATTTT. Amino acid sequence: CASSPPPGSTDTQYF.

This clonotype was counted at least ten times. J is TRBJ2-3 and V is TRBV28; D remains ambiguous. The CDR3 has 13 amino acids. Germline-derived CDR1 and CDR2 are MDHEN and SYDVKM. Trimming shortened V by 8 bases and J by 2 bases, and 11 bases separated the two germline ends. The CDR3 is CASCKSHTDTQYF. The CDR3 nucleotides read TGTGCCAGCTGTAAAAGCCACACAGATACGCAGTATTTT.

This clonotype has a count of ten or more. The J gene is TRBJ2-7, the V gene TRBV20-1, with 12 positions matching TRBD2. This CDR3 region has 16 residues. V lost 2 bases, J lost 2 bases, and 7 bases stayed unmatched. Germline V gene data show CDR1 as DFQATT and CDR2 as SNEGSKA (reference sequence). The CDR3 here is CSARPPASGRAYEQYF. The CDR3 region has the DNA TGCAGTGCTAGACCTCCCGCTAGCGGGAGGGCCTACGAGCAGTACTTC.

This clonotype showed up many times. The rearrangement joins TRBV27 to TRBJ2-7; D unclear. CDR1 is MNHEY, CDR2 SMNVEV, per germline (reference sequence). This CDR3 has 13 residues. V lost 3 bases, J lost 3 bases, and 9 bases lay in between. CDR3 DNA: TGTGCCAGCAGTTTCAGTGCGCACTACGAGCAGTACTTC. Protein sequence: CASSFSAHYEQYF.

This clonotype was seen ten or more times. This rearrangement joins TRBV6-6 to TRBJ1-1; TRBD1 matches at 7 bases. Germline values: CDR1 MNHNY, CDR2 SVGAGI (reference sequence). V lost 6 bases, J lost 5 bases, and 9 bases stayed unmatched. This CDR3 region has 14 residues. The chain's CDR3 is CASRGRGDETEAFF. The DNA of the CDR3 is TGTGCCAGCAGGGGCAGGGGGGATGAAACTGAAGCTTTCTTT.

This clonotype was seen ten or more times. The V gene is TRBV6-5, the J gene TRBJ2-2; either TRBD1 or TRBD2 may fit D (6 bases each). The CDR3 contains 17 residues. CDR1 is MNHEY, CDR2 SVGAGI, per germline. V lost 2 bases to trimming and J lost 7 bases, with 20 bases between them. The chain's CDR3 is CASSYDNSGGGLGELFF. The CDR3 DNA follows: TGTGCCAGCAGTTACGATAATTCTGGAGGGGGTCTCGGGGAGCTGTTTTTT.

This clonotype was seen ten or more times. This chain uses TRBV11-2 with TRBJ2-3, with D uncertain. The CDR3 is made up of 15 amino acids. Germline V gene sequence: CDR1 SGHAT, CDR2 FQNNGV. V lost 5 bases and J lost 2, with 14 bases in between. The CDR3: CASSRGTHNTDTQYF. The CDR3 DNA reads as TGTGCCAGCAGCCGTGGAACACACAACACAGATACGCAGTATTTT.

This clonotype was picked up many times. V and J are TRBV7-9 and TRBJ2-3, with no clear D. The CDR3 length is 14 residues. V was clipped by 5 bases and J by 0 bases, with 9 bases between them. Germline V gives CDR1 SEHNR, CDR2 FQNEAQ (reference sequence). Written as DNA, the CDR3 is TGTGCCAGCAGCGGTAGAGAAAGCACAGATACGCAGTATTTT. Protein product: CASSGRESTDTQYF.

This clonotype was counted ten times or more. The rearrangement links TRBV3-1 to TRBJ2-1; possibly TRBD2 for D (5 bases). The germline CDR1 and CDR2 sequences are LGHDT and YNNKEL (reference sequence). The germline V and J ends were trimmed by 0 bases and 16 bases, with 16 bases remaining between them. The CDR3 has 13 residues. CDR3 residues: CASSQDPRAAPFF. CDR3 sequence (DNA): TGTGCCAGCAGCCAAGATCCGCGGGCGGCGCCTTTCTTC.

The chain combines TRBV30 with TRBJ1-5; TRBD1 matches at 8 bases. Germline V gene lookup returns CDR1 GTSNPN and CDR2 SVGIG (reference sequence). V lost 4 bases to trimming and J lost 5 bases; unmatched junction nucleotides: 10. This CDR3 has 15 residues. This CDR3 reads CAWNLQGVQDQPQHF. As DNA, the CDR3 is TGTGCCTGGAACTTACAGGGGGTCCAGGATCAGCCCCAGCATTTT.